This paragraph reports one TCR beta chain. Its antigen is not identified. A multiplex PCR was run with 60 Vbeta primers and 13 Jbeta primers. The method was immunoSEQ multiplex PCR; TCRdb's version includes in-frame clones alone and lacks a portion of them. The sample contains about 96,000 clones, roughly 74% of which appear only once. The record originates from a study of cytomegalovirus exposure and HLA in healthy donors. Deletions cut 1 base from V and 7 bases from J, with 7 bases between. This CDR3 has 12 residues. Germline CDR1 and CDR2: LNHDA and SQIVND (reference sequence). The study's findings and limits: Likely technical artifact: a cluster of highly shared sequence variants. In a later analysis, several top co-occurrence clusters appeared linked to parvovirus B19, influenza, CMV and Epstein-Barr virus.

The sequence was obtained from a woman aged 70-85 years in good health and CMV-seropositive. The sequenced material came from PBMCs. This chain connects TRBV19 to TRBJ1-1; possibly TRBD1 for D (5 bases). CDR3 DNA sequence: TGTGCCAGTAGTATAGCCGGGGGTGAAGCTTTCTTT. Amino acids: CASSIAGGEAFF.